The 17 T cell receptor beta chains reported below all come from one sample, sequenced in a study of post-analysis software for immune sequencing data. Study results and caveats: Five TRBV segments occurring more often in patients than controls included TRBV5-6, TRBV5-1 and TRBV20-1.

Researchers reported that TCR beta cDNA libraries carried unique molecular identifiers. TCRdb reprocessed the PCR reads with MiXCR, giving one entry per CDR3 protein. The table lists roughly 570,000 distinct CDR3 sequences, roughly 34% of them singletons, with 4.5% to 7.5% in the top ten. These receptors' targets are unknown. The source material was blood. These TCRs come from a girl under 18 with multiple sclerosis.

This clonotype was detected only a few times. The chain employs TRBV20-1 and TRBJ2-3; 10 bases agree with TRBD2. Per germline, CDR1 DFQATT and CDR2 SNEGSKA (reference sequence). The trim removed 0 bases at V and 3 bases at J, leaving 12 bases unmatched. The CDR3 is 18 amino acids. The CDR3 sequence: CSARDRKRTSGDTDTQYF. CDR3 nucleotide sequence: TGCAGTGCTAGAGACCGTAAAAGGACTAGCGGAGATACAGATACGCAGTATTTT.

This clonotype was detected only a few times. The CDR3 loop reads CASSPWGGGGAINEQFF. DNA for the CDR3: TGTGCCAGCAGTCCATGGGGCGGCGGGGGGGCAATCAATGAGCAGTTCTTC. The chain recombines TRBV12-3 or TRBV12-4 with TRBJ2-1; the match to TRBD2 covers 9 bases. The V segment lost 5 bases and the J segment 6 bases; nucleotides outside the gene matches: 14. CDR3 length equals 17 residues.

This clonotype was counted ten times or more. V usage is TRBV6-5 and J usage is TRBJ2-1, with 10 bases matching TRBD2. The V and J ends lost 2 bases and 8 bases, in that order; junction bases with no gene match: 9. The V gene's germline CDR1 is MNHEY and CDR2 SVGAGI. The CDR3 consists of 16 residues. The CDR3, as DNA: TGTGCCAGCAGTTACCTAGCGGGGACTAGCGACGATGAGCAGTTCTTC. Translation: CASSYLAGTSDDEQFF.

This clonotype came up a few times. The chain couples TRBV6-6 to TRBJ1-2; D not resolved. The V end was cut by 7 bases, the J end by 7 bases, with 16 bases between. The CDR3 extends over 13 amino acids. CDR1 and CDR2 from the germline V gene are MNHNY and SVGAGI (reference sequence). The CDR3 nucleotides read TGTGCCAGCACTCCGGTCGTTCAGAGTGGCTACACCTTC. This translates into CASTPVVQSGYTF.

This clonotype was observed a handful of times. The chain employs TRBV3-1 and TRBJ1-1; no reliable D call. V was clipped by 3 bases and J by 5 bases, with 19 bases between them. Per germline, CDR1 LGHDT and CDR2 YNNKEL (reference sequence). The CDR3 spans 16 residues. The CDR3 sequence is CASSHGSASMRTEAFF. CDR3 DNA sequence: TGTGCCAGCAGCCACGGTTCGGCGAGTATGAGGACTGAAGCTTTCTTT. Drawing the rest from reference TRBV3-1 and TRBJ1-1, the complete variable domain is DTAVSQTPKYLVTQMGNDKSIKCEQNLGHDTMYWYKQDSKKFLKIMFSYNNKELIINETVPNRFSPKSPDKAHLNLHINSLELGDSAVYFCASSHGSASMRTEAFFGQGTRLTVV.

This clonotype was counted between two and nine times. The V gene is TRBV21-1, the J gene TRBJ1-2. TRBV21-1 is given as a pseudogene. The CDR3 loop spans 15 amino acids. CDR3 DNA sequence: TGTGCCAGCAGCAAAGAGGTTAGGAGGAGTAATGGCTACACCTTC. Its protein is CASSKEVRRSNGYTF.

This clonotype was picked up a small number of times. J is TRBJ2-5 and V is TRBV20-1; a possible D gene is TRBD2 (6 bases). The CDR3 has 15 amino acids. Germline CDR1 reads DFQATT; CDR2 reads SNEGSKA (reference sequence). Trimming took 0 bases from V and 4 from J, leaving 15 bases between them. The DNA of the CDR3 is TGCAGTGCTAGAGACGGAAGCGGGCGGGTAGAGACCCAGTACTTC. This translates into CSARDGSGRVETQYF.

This clonotype showed up just a few times. The chain carries TRBV7-6 and TRBJ2-3, with D uncertain. The germline V gene has CDR1 SGHVS and CDR2 FNYEAQ. Trimming shortened V by 1 base and J by 3 bases, and 14 bases separated the two germline ends. The CDR3 sequence is 16 residues long. CDR3 DNA: TGTGCCAGCAGCTTAGGGCCCTGGGCTTCTACAGATACGCAGTATTTT. As protein: CASSLGPWASTDTQYF.

As to this clonotype: One end of the junction does not line up with germline, which may come from a read error. The chain combines TRBV6-5 with TRBJ2-5; a possible D gene is TRBD1 (5 bases). This CDR3 has 14 residues. Germline CDR1 MNHEY, CDR2 SVGAGI. CDR3 DNA: TGTGCCAACAGTTACTCTCGACAGCCTTCGAGGCAGTACTTC. Its translation: CANSYSRQPSRQYF.

This clonotype was seen more than once but under ten times. This rearrangement joins TRBV20-1 to TRBJ2-3; D is undetermined. The CDR3 contains 12 residues. V dropped 6 bases and J dropped 3 bases, with 10 bases sitting between them. CDR1 and CDR2 (germline): DFQATT, SNEGSKA (reference sequence). The CDR3 sequence: CSAGPLTDTQYF. The CDR3 bases are TGCAGTGCGGGCCCGCTGACAGATACGCAGTATTTT.

This chain uses TRBV7-2 with TRBJ2-7; no reliable D call. The CDR3 length is 18 residues. V lost 2 bases, J lost 1 base, and 21 bases lay in between. Germline-derived CDR1 and CDR2 are SGHTA and FQGNSA. The CDR3 is CASSLFGPMAAMSYEQYF. In DNA form, the CDR3 reads TGTGCCAGCAGCTTATTTGGCCCGATGGCAGCTATGTCCTACGAGCAGTACTTC.

As to this clonotype: A much larger clone is a single base away; this may be a read error. The chain is built from TRBV4-1 and TRBJ2-3; D gene unclear. The length of the CDR3 is 13 residues. Per germline, CDR1 MGHRA and CDR2 YSYEKL. V gave up 1 base and J gave up 9 bases, with 11 bases separating them. DNA for the CDR3: TGCGCCAGCAGCCAAGCTTATCTGCAGACGCAGTATTTT. Translation gives CASSQAYLQTQYF.

This chain connects TRBV4-2 to TRBJ2-7; 9 nucleotides agree with TRBD1. CDR3 length equals 16 residues. The junction had 10 bases not matched to a gene; V was cut back by 3 bases and J by 4 bases. Germline values: CDR1 LGHNA, CDR2 YNFKEQ. CDR3 loop: CASSQPGTGFGYEQYF. The CDR3 DNA follows: TGTGCCAGCAGCCAGCCCGGGACAGGGTTTGGGTACGAGCAGTACTTC.

The CDR3 loop reads CASSLPRETQYF. The CDR3 nucleotides are TGCGCCAGCAGCTTGCCCCGGGAGACCCAGTACTTC. The chain joins TRBV5-1 to TRBJ2-5; D remains unclear. This CDR3 has 12 amino acids. Germline V gene lookup returns CDR1 SGHRS and CDR2 YFSETQ. V lost 1 base to trimming and J lost 5 bases, with 6 bases between them.

This clonotype has at least ten counts. V gene TRBV9 combines with J gene TRBJ1-2; a possible D gene is TRBD1 (6 bases). Per germline, CDR1 SGDLS and CDR2 YYNGEE. The CDR3 is 14 residues long. Trimming took 2 bases from V and 4 from J, leaving 12 bases between them. The CDR3, as DNA: TGTGCCAGCAGCGTCGAGACAGGACTCTATGGCTACACCTTC. Its translation: CASSVETGLYGYTF.

In this sample, this clonotype turned up a few times. The chain uses TRBV29-1 and TRBJ1-1; 8 bases line up with TRBD1. Germline V gives CDR1 SQVTM, CDR2 ANQGSEA. This CDR3 comprises 14 residues. Trimming removed 4 bases from V and 7 bases from J; junction bases left unmatched: 11. Here the CDR3 reads CSVAGVQGGFEAFF. In DNA, the CDR3 is TGCAGCGTTGCGGGGGTACAGGGGGGATTTGAAGCTTTCTTT.

This sequence joins TRBV5-1 and TRBJ2-1, with TRBD2 identical over 13 bases. Germline loops: CDR1 SGHRS, CDR2 YFSETQ. The junction had 6 bases not matched to a gene; V was cut back by 0 bases and J by 0 bases. This CDR3 spans 19 amino acids. This CDR3 reads CASSLGTSGGRISYNEQFF. The CDR3 region has the DNA TGCGCCAGCAGCTTGGGGACTAGCGGGGGACGTATCTCCTACAATGAGCAGTTCTTC.